Only one count was recorded for the clone carrying this T cell receptor (beta chain). The CDR3 runs to 14 residues. V was pared by 0 bases and J by 4 bases, with 9 bases between. Germline V gene lookup returns CDR1 MNHEY and CDR2 SVGAGI. These data originate in a study of shared clonotypes between healthy human individuals. For each subset, genomic DNA was distributed in equal portions over several immunoSEQ plates. The protocol was immunoSEQ multiplex PCR, while the TCRdb copy is restricted to in-frame clones and leaves out a portion. The data hold about 960,000 clones, with 76% observed a single time.

The chain is built from TRBV6-5 and TRBJ1-2; D gene uncertain. Sequencing was performed on memory CD4+ T cells sorted from blood. Sample subset: CD45RA-negative fraction. The TCR comes from a man younger than 35 in good health. For the CDR3, the DNA is TGTGCCAGCAGTTACTCGTTAGGGCTCTATGGCTACACCTTC. Its protein is CASSYSLGLYGYTF.